This T cell receptor beta chain stems from a study of blood T cell repertoires in COVID-19. Study in general: The United States, Italy and Spain supplied acute and convalescent COVID-19 samples.

The repertoire was sequenced with immunoSEQ multiplex PCR; TCRdb's copy has only in-frame clones and lacks some. The table lists about 140,000 clones, about 81% of them singletons. The CDR3 contains 13 residues. Looked up from germline, CDR1 is MNHEY and CDR2 is SMNVEV (reference sequence). V dropped 5 bases and J dropped 4 bases, with 12 bases sitting between them. This clone was counted a single time. This TCR came from a woman older than 75 with acute or convalescent COVID-19. V and J are TRBV27 and TRBJ2-7; D is unclear. The sequenced sample consisted of peripheral blood. CDR3 sequence: CASSPRRVYEQYF. CDR3 in DNA: TGTGCCAGCAGTCCACGTAGAGTATACGAGCAGTACTTC.